What follows is one TCR beta chain and its context. The data derive from a study of blood T cell repertoires in COVID-19. The method was immunoSEQ multiplex PCR; TCRdb's version includes in-frame clones alone and lacks a portion of them. The data hold roughly 250,000 clones, with approximately 90% observed a single time. With 5 bases removed from V and 0 bases from J, the gap between germline ends came to 8 bases. The CDR3 is 14 amino acids. In germline, CDR1 is SGHTA, CDR2 FQGNSA. The chain combines TRBV7-2 with TRBJ1-5; D remains ambiguous. This clonotype originated in a woman aged 18-30 years who had recovered from COVID-19. Specimen: PBMCs or T cells enriched from blood (not recorded which). This CDR3 reads CASSLLDSNQPQHF. CDR3 nucleotide sequence: TGTGCCAGCAGCCTTTTAGATAGCAATCAGCCCCAGCATTTT.